Listed here are 6 T cell receptor beta chains from one sample, sequenced in a study of patients and donors after allogeneic stem cell transplantation. TCRdb re-called the RT-PCR reads through MiXCR, storing one row per CDR3 protein. The data hold about 210,000 distinct CDR3 sequences, with about 37% observed a single time. The sequencing sample was made of blood, either unsorted or a sorted T cell fraction (not recorded which). Receptors were obtained from a human donor who was either an allogeneic HSCT recipient or a stem cell or donor lymphocyte infusion donor (not recorded which). It is not recorded whose cells these are; they may come from a transplant donor.

The chain joins TRBV27 to TRBJ2-3; a possible D gene is TRBD2 (5 bases). V lost 3 bases and J 5 bases, leaving 15 bases between the germline ends. This CDR3 comprises 15 residues. The germline CDR1 and CDR2 sequences are MNHEY and SMNVEV (reference sequence). The CDR3 loop is CASSFEPSTLDTQYF. As DNA, the CDR3 is TGTGCCAGCAGTTTCGAGCCTAGCACCTTAGATACGCAGTATTTT.

J is TRBJ2-1 and V is TRBV10-3; 8 positions agree with TRBD1. Per germline, CDR1 ENHRY and CDR2 SYGVKD. Trimming at V came to 9 bases and at J to 8 bases, leaving 9 bases not matched to a gene. The CDR3 is made up of 13 amino acids. The CDR3 is CAIGNRGFDEQFF. The CDR3 bases are TGTGCCATTGGTAACAGGGGGTTTGATGAGCAGTTCTTC.

The chain combines TRBV12-3 or TRBV12-4 with TRBJ1-1; unclear D gene. V was trimmed by 5 bases and J by 5 bases, leaving 12 bases between them. This CDR3 has 13 residues. The CDR3 region has the DNA TGTGCCAGCAGTGTTCGACCGCTTACTGAAGCTTTCTTT. Its protein is CASSVRPLTEAFF.

The chain has TRBV12-3 or TRBV12-4 and TRBJ2-3; either TRBD1 or TRBD2 may supply D (6 bases each). Trimming stripped 4 bases from V and 0 bases from J, with 11 bases between. This CDR3 comprises 15 residues. CDR3 DNA sequence: TGTGCCAGCAGTTGGAGGGGGAGTAGCACAGATACGCAGTATTTT. Translating it yields CASSWRGSSTDTQYF.

The V call is TRBV5-1, the J call TRBJ1-1; TRBD1 aligns across 10 bases. CDR1 is SGHRS and CDR2 is YFSETQ in the germline V gene. V shed 4 bases and J 3 bases; nucleotides not matched to a gene: 9. CDR3 length equals 16 residues. DNA for the CDR3: TGCGCCAGCAGCGCACGACAGGGGGCCAGGTACACTGAAGCTTTCTTT. Translated, it gives CASSARQGARYTEAFF.

CDR3 loop: CASSPTTGAYEQYF. Written as DNA, the CDR3 is TGTGCCAGCAGCCCCACGACAGGAGCCTACGAGCAGTACTTC. The V and J genes are TRBV11-2 and TRBJ2-7; a weak D match, TRBD1 (6 bases). The CDR3 length is 14 residues. V was pared by 5 bases and J by 2 bases, with 13 bases between. Germline CDR1 and CDR2: SGHAT and FQNNGV.